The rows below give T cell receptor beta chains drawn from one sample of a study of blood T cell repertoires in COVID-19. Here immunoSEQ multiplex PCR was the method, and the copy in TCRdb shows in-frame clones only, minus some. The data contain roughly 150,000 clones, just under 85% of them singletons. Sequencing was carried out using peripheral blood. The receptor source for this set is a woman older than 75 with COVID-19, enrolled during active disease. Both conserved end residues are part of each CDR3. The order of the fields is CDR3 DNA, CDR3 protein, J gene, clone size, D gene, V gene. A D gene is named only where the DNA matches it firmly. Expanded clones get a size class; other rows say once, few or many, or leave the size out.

CDR3nt: TGTGCCACCAGCGGTCTGGCGGGTCTCTACGAGCAGTACTTC
CDR3aa: CATSGLAGLYEQYF
j_gene: TRBJ2-7
abundance: -
d_gene: -
v_gene: TRBV15

CDR3nt: TGTGCCAGCAGCTCGCGCCCAGGGACAGACGTCGTGCGGTACTTC
CDR3aa: CASSSRPGTDVVRYF
j_gene: TRBJ2-7
abundance: -
d_gene: TRBD1
v_gene: TRBV11-2

CDR3nt: TGTGCCAGCAGCCTTCGACAGCAGGTGGATGGCTACACCTTC
CDR3aa: CASSLRQQVDGYTF
j_gene: TRBJ1-2
abundance: -
d_gene: -
v_gene: TRBV3-1/TRBV3-2

CDR3nt: TGTGCCATCAGTGAGTCACAGAATAGCAATCAGCCCCAGCATTTT
CDR3aa: CAISESQNSNQPQHF
j_gene: TRBJ1-5
abundance: -
d_gene: -
v_gene: TRBV10-3

CDR3nt: TGTGCCAGCAGCCGATCCCAGGGTTTGACTGAAGCTTTCTTT
CDR3aa: CASSRSQGLTEAFF
j_gene: TRBJ1-1
abundance: -
d_gene: -
v_gene: TRBV11-2

CDR3nt: TGTGCCAGCAGTGCTGAGGGGGCCGGGGAGCTGTTTTTT
CDR3aa: CASSAEGAGELFF
j_gene: TRBJ2-2
abundance: once
d_gene: -
v_gene: TRBV2

CDR3nt: TGTGCCAGCTCACCACCGGGACAGCCATACACTGAAGCTTTCTTT
CDR3aa: CASSPPGQPYTEAFF
j_gene: TRBJ1-1
abundance: -
d_gene: TRBD1
v_gene: TRBV18

CDR3nt: TGTGCCAGCAGCAAAGTGTGTCCCAGGGCGGAAAAACTGTTTTTT
CDR3aa: CASSKVCPRAEKLFF
j_gene: TRBJ1-4
abundance: -
d_gene: -
v_gene: TRBV21-1

CDR3nt: TGTGCCAGTAGTATAGCCCGGGGGACCTACGAGCAGTACTTC
CDR3aa: CASSIARGTYEQYF
j_gene: TRBJ2-7
abundance: -
d_gene: -
v_gene: TRBV19

CDR3nt: TGCGCCAGCACCCCCGGTGGGGCAGGCGACGAGCAGTACTTC
CDR3aa: CASTPGGAGDEQYF
j_gene: TRBJ2-7
abundance: -
d_gene: -
v_gene: TRBV5-1

CDR3nt: TGTGCCAGCAGCGACGGTGGGGGGGACACTGAAGCTTTCTTT
CDR3aa: CASSDGGGDTEAFF
j_gene: TRBJ1-1
abundance: -
d_gene: -
v_gene: TRBV3-1/TRBV3-2

CDR3nt: TGTGCCAGCAGCCAAACGAGTTTTATAGGGGTAAGGCCCTCTGGGGCCAACGTCCTGACTTTC
CDR3aa: CASSQTSFIGVRPSGANVLTF
j_gene: TRBJ2-6
abundance: -
d_gene: -
v_gene: TRBV3-1/TRBV3-2

CDR3nt: TGCGCCAGCAGCTTGGATGCAGGGGGTCCTGGGGCCAACGTCCTGACTTTC
CDR3aa: CASSLDAGGPGANVLTF
j_gene: TRBJ2-6
abundance: -
d_gene: TRBD1
v_gene: TRBV5-1

CDR3nt: TGTGCCAGCAGTTCCTGGGCCGGCACTGAAGCTTTCTTT
CDR3aa: CASSSWAGTEAFF
j_gene: TRBJ1-1
abundance: -
d_gene: -
v_gene: TRBV12-3/TRBV12-4

CDR3nt: TGTGCCAGCACTCTAGAAAGGCCTTCAGATTCACCCCTCCACTTT
CDR3aa: CASTLERPSDSPLHF
j_gene: TRBJ1-6
abundance: once
d_gene: -
v_gene: TRBV27

CDR3nt: TGTGCCAGCGGTCGGGAGAGGAATGAGCAGTTCTTC
CDR3aa: CASGRERNEQFF
j_gene: TRBJ2-1
abundance: -
d_gene: -
v_gene: TRBV7-2

CDR3nt: TGCAGCGTTGAATCTGCGTACCAAGAGACCCAGTACTTC
CDR3aa: CSVESAYQETQYF
j_gene: TRBJ2-5
abundance: -
d_gene: -
v_gene: TRBV29-1